Below are 8 T cell receptor beta chains sequenced from a single sample in a study of cytomegalovirus exposure and HLA in healthy donors. The PCR contained 60 Vbeta and 13 Jbeta primers. The data were produced by immunoSEQ multiplex PCR, yet TCRdb's version contains in-frame clones alone and is incomplete. The sample lists around 120,000 clones, roughly four fifths occurring once. Sequenced material: PBMCs. All receptors come from a woman aged 45-65 years in good health and CMV-seronegative.

The rearrangement uses TRBV15 and TRBJ2-3, with 7 bases matching TRBD1. Looked up from germline, CDR1 is LNHNV and CDR2 is YYDKDF (reference sequence). The CDR3 extends over 16 amino acids. The J segment lost 1 base and the V segment lost 3 bases, leaving 7 bases of the junction unmatched. CDR3 region: CATSRDPGTGTDTQYF. The CDR3, as DNA: TGTGCCACCAGCAGGGATCCCGGGACAGGCACAGATACGCAGTATTTT.

The chain links TRBV29-1 to TRBJ2-1, with D possibly being TRBD2 (5 bases). The CDR3 has 15 residues. CDR1 is SQVTM and CDR2 is ANQGSEA in the germline V gene. Trimming removed 5 bases from V and 9 bases from J, with 23 bases in between. CDR3 sequence (DNA): TGCAGCGTTTCTCCGCAAGTCGGTAGCGCCCTTGAGCAGTTCTTC. Protein: CSVSPQVGSALEQFF.

This clone occurred once. This chain joins TRBV27 and TRBJ2-7; perhaps TRBD1 as D (5 bases). V lost 6 bases and J lost 4, with 13 bases in between. The CDR3 length is 13 residues. Germline CDR1 and CDR2: MNHEY and SMNVEV (reference sequence). This CDR3 reads CASRPTGSYEQYF. The CDR3 bases are TGTGCCAGCAGGCCTACAGGTTCATACGAGCAGTACTTC.

The chain is built from TRBV28 and TRBJ1-5; D gene ambiguous. The CDR3 loop spans 14 amino acids. Per the germline V gene, CDR1 is MDHEN and CDR2 is SYDVKM. V was pared by 6 bases and J by 1 base, with 10 bases between. CDR3 region: CASSPRASNQPQHF. The CDR3 DNA is TGTGCCAGCAGCCCGAGAGCGAGCAATCAGCCCCAGCATTTT.

This clone has only a few counts. The V call is TRBV5-6, the J call TRBJ2-1; perhaps TRBD1 as D (6 bases). The V gene's germline CDR1 is SGHDT and CDR2 YYEEEE. The CDR3 contains 15 residues. V lost 5 bases and J lost 0, with 12 bases in between. CDR3 region: CASRVDSGSYNEQFF. In nucleotides, the CDR3 is TGTGCCAGCAGGGTGGACAGCGGCTCCTACAATGAGCAGTTCTTC.

Regarding this clone: A read error may produce the germline difference seen at one junction end. The chain carries TRBV4-3 and TRBJ1-4; D unclear. The germline gives CDR1 LGHNA, CDR2 YSLEER. The CDR3 loop spans 15 amino acids. CDR3 DNA sequence: TGCGCCAGTAGCCAAGATGATTTAACGAGGGAAAAACTGTTTTTT. Its translation is CASSQDDLTREKLFF.

This rearrangement joins TRBV7-2 to TRBJ1-1; TRBD1 aligns across 11 bases. CDR1 is SGHTA and CDR2 is FQGNSA in the germline V gene. CDR3 length equals 14 residues. The trim removed 11 bases at V and 0 bases at J, leaving 5 bases unmatched. CDR3 protein: CAGGTGGMNTEAFF. The CDR3 region has the DNA TGTGCCGGGGGGACAGGGGGGATGAACACTGAAGCTTTCTTT.

V is TRBV7-3 and J is TRBJ2-1, with D possibly matching TRBD2 (5 bases). V shed 2 bases and J shed 6 bases, with 14 bases lying between them. Looked up from germline, CDR1 is SGHTA and CDR2 is FQGTGA. There are 15 residues in the CDR3. In DNA form, the CDR3 reads TGTGCCAGCAGCTTACTAGCAGGCACAATCAATGAGCAGTTCTTC. Amino acid sequence: CASSLLAGTINEQFF.